Described below is a single T cell receptor (beta chain) sequence and its context. A junction end diverges from the germline sequence, so it may reflect a read error. This sample was included in a study of tumor and adjacent non-tumor tissue in lung cancer. Germline assignment: CDR1 LGHNA and CDR2 YNFKEQ. CDR3 length: 13 residues. RNA was extracted from bulk tissue without any cell sorting. Three rounds of nested PCR, following a modified ARM-PCR protocol, produced the TCRbeta library. One entry per CDR3 protein, called by TCRdb with MiXCR from the multiplex PCR reads. The table records about 80,000 distinct CDR3 sequences, around 65% of them present only once.

The sequenced sample was lung tumor tissue. The rearrangement joins TRBV4-2 to TRBJ1-2, with D unclear. The TCR sequence derives from a woman in her 70s with non-small cell lung cancer. CDR3 sequence (DNA): TGTGCCATCAGCAAAGTTCTCGGACGTGGCTACACCTTC. It specifies CAISKVLGRGYTF.